The clone carrying this TCR beta chain is a singleton in its sample. This sample also contains other DNA sequences that code for the same CDR3. This record belongs to a study of blood T cell repertoires in COVID-19. The wider study: Donors in the United States, Italy and Spain gave samples during acute or convalescent COVID-19.

The repertoire was sequenced with immunoSEQ multiplex PCR; TCRdb's copy has only in-frame clones and lacks some. The sample contains hundreds of thousands of clones, less than 90% of which appear only once. Participant ages covered about 18 to 90 years across 20 to 25 US areas. Participants' own reports of clinical history determined their cohort assignment. Either two negative PCRs, clearance, or symptom resolution qualified Cohort 3 donors as recovered. This receptor was taken from a woman in her fifties or sixties who had recovered from COVID-19. Material: PBMCs or T cells enriched from blood (not recorded which).

The DNA for the CDR3 is TGCGCCAGCAGTGAAGGGAGGGGAACGAATGAAAAACTGTTTTTT. Translation: CASSEGRGTNEKLFF. The V and J genes are TRBV10-2 and TRBJ1-4; tentative D call: TRBD1 (5 bases). CDR3 length equals 15 residues. The germline V and J ends were trimmed by 3 bases and 5 bases, with 13 bases remaining between them. Looked up from germline, CDR1 is WSHSY and CDR2 is SAAADI.